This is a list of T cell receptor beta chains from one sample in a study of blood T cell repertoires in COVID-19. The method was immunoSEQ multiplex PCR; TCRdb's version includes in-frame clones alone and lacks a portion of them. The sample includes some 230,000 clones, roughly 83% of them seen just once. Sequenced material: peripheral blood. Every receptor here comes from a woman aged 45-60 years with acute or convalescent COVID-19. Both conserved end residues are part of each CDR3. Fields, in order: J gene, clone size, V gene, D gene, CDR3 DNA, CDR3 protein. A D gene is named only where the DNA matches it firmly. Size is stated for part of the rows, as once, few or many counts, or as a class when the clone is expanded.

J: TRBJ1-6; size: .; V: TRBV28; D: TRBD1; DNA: TGTGCCAGCAGTTTATCGACAGGGTTTAATTCACCCCTCCACTTT; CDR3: CASSLSTGFNSPLHF
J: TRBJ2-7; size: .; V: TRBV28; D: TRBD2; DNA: TGTGCCAGCAGTTTCGGGAGCGTAGCGGGGTACGAGCAGTACTTC; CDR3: CASSFGSVAGYEQYF
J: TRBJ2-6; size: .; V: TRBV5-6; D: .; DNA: TGTGCCAGCAGCTTAACAGGGTCCGGGGCCAACGTCCTGACTTTC; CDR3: CASSLTGSGANVLTF
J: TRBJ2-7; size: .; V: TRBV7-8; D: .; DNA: TGTGCCAGCAGCTTGCCCCCGGGGGCCTACGAGCAGTACTTC; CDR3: CASSLPPGAYEQYF
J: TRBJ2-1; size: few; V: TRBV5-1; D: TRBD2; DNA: TGCGCCAGCAGCTGGACTAGCGGGAGTGGTAGTGAGCAGTTCTTC; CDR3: CASSWTSGSGSEQFF
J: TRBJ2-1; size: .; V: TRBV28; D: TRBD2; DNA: TGTGCCAGCAGTTTCCCGACTAGCGGGAGCTCCTACAATGAGCAGTTCTTC; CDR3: CASSFPTSGSSYNEQFF
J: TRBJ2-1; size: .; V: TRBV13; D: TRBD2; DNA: TGTGCCAGCAGCTTAGGAGGCGGGGGGACCTACAATGAGCAGTTCTTC; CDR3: CASSLGGGGTYNEQFF
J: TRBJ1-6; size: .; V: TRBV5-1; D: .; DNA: TGCGCCAGCAGCCAACTATCCTCAGCCACCAATTCACCCCTCCACTTT; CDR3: CASSQLSSATNSPLHF
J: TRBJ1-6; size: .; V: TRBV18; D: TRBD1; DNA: TGTGCCAGCTCACCCGGAGGGGGCTATTCACCCCTCCACTTT; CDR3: CASSPGGGYSPLHF
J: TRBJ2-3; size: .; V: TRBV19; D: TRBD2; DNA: TGTGCGGCTAGCGGGAGTGTCGCAGATACGCAGTATTTT; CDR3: CAASGSVADTQYF
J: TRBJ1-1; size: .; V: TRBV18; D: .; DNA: TGTGCCAGCTCGCCGACAGACACTGAAGCTTTCTTT; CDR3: CASSPTDTEAFF
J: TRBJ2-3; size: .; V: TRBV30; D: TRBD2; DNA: TGTGCCTGGAAACGGCTAGCGGGTGGAACTAGCACAGATACGCAGTATTTT; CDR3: CAWKRLAGGTSTDTQYF
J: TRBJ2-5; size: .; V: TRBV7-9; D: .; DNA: TGTGCCAGCAGTGCCGGGGACCAAGAGACCCAGTACTTC; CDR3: CASSAGDQETQYF
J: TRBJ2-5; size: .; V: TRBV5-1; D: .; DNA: TGCGCCAGCAGCTTGGCCTCGGGGAAGGGAGAGACCCAGTACTTC; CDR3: CASSLASGKGETQYF
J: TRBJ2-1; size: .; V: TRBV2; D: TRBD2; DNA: TGTGCCAGCAGTGATACTAGCGGGGGTTACAATGAGCAGTTCTTC; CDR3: CASSDTSGGYNEQFF
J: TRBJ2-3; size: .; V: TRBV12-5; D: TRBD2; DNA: TGTGGCCCCCGGACTAGCGGGGGGGGATCGGTGGAAACGCAGTATTTT; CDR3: CGPRTSGGGSVETQYF
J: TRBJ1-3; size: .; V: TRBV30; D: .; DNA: TGTGCCTGGACCAGCGAATTGGGAAACACCATATATTTT; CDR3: CAWTSELGNTIYF
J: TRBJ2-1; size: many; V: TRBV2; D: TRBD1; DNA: TGTGCCAGCTGGTCCGACAGGGGAGCCTACAATGAGCAGTTCTTC; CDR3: CASWSDRGAYNEQFF
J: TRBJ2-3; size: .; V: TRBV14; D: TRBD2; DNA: TGTGCCAGCAGCGCACGGACTAGCGGGGGTGATACGCAGTATTTT; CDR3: CASSARTSGGDTQYF
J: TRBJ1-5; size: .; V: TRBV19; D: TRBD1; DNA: TGTGCCAGTAGTGCCCAGGGGGCCCCTCAGCCCCAGCATTTT; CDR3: CASSAQGAPQPQHF
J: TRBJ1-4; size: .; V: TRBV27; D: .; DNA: TGTGCCAGCAGTTTAAATGGCCAGACTAATGAAAAACTGTTTTTT; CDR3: CASSLNGQTNEKLFF
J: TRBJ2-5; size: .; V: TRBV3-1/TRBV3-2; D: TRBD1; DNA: TGTGCCAGCAGCCAAGATCCCGGGGACAGGGAGGTGACCCAGTACTTC; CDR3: CASSQDPGDREVTQYF
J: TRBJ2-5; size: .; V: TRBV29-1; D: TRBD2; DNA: TGCAGCGCCGCCGCGGGGGGGGGCGAGTCCCAGTACTTC; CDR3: CSAAAGGGESQYF
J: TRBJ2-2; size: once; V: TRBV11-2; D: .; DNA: TGTGCCAGCAGCTTAGACCGAGGCGGGGAGCTGTTTTTT; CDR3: CASSLDRGGELFF
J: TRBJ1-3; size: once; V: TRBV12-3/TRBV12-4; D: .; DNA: TGTGCCAGCACCCCTGTCGGAAACACCATATATTTT; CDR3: CASTPVGNTIYF